This T cell receptor (beta chain) is from a study of identical twins. Trimming took 1 base from V and 1 from J; bases not matched to a gene: 11. Germline V gene sequence: CDR1 MNHNS, CDR2 SASEGT. The CDR3 is 18 amino acids. MiXCR, run by TCRdb on the 5' RACE reads, gives a single entry per CDR3 protein. The sample has a few hundred thousand distinct CDR3 sequences, about 9% seen once. The same data also contributed to another study, on yellow fever vaccine responses in identical twins.

This receptor was obtained from a woman under 30 in good health. The V and J genes are TRBV6-1 and TRBJ2-5; 8 nucleotides line up with TRBD1. Sample: CD8+ T cells sorted from blood. CDR3 in DNA: TGTGCCAGCAGTGAAGTAGAGGGGAGGACAGGGCCCCAAGAGACCCAGTACTTC. Its translation is CASSEVEGRTGPQETQYF.